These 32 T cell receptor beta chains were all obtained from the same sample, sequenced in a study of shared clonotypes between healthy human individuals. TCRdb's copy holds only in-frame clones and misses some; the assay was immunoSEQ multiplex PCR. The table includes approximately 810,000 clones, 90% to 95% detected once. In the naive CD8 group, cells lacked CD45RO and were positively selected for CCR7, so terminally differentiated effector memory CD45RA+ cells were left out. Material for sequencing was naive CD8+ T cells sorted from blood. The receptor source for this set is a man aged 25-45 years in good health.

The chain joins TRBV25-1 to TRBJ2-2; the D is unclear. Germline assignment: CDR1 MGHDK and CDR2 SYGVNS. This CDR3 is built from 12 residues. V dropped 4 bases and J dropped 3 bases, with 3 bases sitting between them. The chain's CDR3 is CASSGYTGELFF. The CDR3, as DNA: TGTGCCAGCAGTGGTTACACCGGGGAGCTGTTTTTT.

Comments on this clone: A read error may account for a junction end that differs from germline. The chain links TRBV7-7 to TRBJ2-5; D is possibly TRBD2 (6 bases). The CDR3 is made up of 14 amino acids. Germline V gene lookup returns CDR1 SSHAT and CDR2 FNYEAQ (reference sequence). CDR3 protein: CASSLDLGGKTQYF. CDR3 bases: TGTGCTAGCAGCTTAGACCTAGGAGGGAAGACCCAGTACTTC.

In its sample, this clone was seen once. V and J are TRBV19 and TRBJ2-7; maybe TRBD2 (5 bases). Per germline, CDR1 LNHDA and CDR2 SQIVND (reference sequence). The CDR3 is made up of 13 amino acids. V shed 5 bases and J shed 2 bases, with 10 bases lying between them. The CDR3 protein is CASSPGVTYEQYF. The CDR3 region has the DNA TGTGCCAGTAGTCCCGGGGTTACCTACGAGCAGTACTTC.

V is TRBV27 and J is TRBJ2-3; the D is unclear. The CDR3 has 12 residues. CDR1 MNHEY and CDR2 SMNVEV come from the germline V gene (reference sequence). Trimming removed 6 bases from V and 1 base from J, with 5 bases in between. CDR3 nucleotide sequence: TGTGCCAGCAGCCGAGGCACAGATACGCAGTATTTT. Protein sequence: CASSRGTDTQYF.

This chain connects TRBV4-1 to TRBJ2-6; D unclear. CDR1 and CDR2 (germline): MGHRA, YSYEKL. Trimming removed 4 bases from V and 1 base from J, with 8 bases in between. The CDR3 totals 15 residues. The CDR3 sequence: CASSPTESGANVLTF. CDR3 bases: TGCGCCAGCAGCCCAACGGAGTCTGGGGCCAACGTCCTGACTTTC.

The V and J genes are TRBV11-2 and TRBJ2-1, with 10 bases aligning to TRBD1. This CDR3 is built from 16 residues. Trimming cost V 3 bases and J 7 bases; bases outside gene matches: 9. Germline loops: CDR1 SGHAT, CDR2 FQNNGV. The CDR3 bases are TGTGCCAGCAGCTTGGGAGGACAGGGGGGATTAAATGAGCAGTTCTTC. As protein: CASSLGGQGGLNEQFF.

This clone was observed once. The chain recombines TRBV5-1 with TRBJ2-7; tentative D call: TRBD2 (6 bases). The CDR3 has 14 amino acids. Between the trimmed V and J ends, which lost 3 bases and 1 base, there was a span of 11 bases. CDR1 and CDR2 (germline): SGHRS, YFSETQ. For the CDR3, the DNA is TGCGCCAGCAGCTGGGGCGGGGTATCCTACGAGCAGTACTTC. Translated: CASSWGGVSYEQYF.

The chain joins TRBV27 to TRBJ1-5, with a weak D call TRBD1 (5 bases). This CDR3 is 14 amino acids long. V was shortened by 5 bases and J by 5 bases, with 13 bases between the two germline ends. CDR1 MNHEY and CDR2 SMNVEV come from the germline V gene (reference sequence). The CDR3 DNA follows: TGTGCCAGCAGTCCCCAGGGAGAATATCAGCCCCAGCATTTT. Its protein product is CASSPQGEYQPQHF.

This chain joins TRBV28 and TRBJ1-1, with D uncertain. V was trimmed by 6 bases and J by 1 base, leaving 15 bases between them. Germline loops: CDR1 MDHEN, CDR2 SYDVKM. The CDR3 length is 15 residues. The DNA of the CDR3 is TGTGCCAGCAGCCTTGGACGGATGAGGAACACTGAAGCTTTCTTT. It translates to CASSLGRMRNTEAFF.

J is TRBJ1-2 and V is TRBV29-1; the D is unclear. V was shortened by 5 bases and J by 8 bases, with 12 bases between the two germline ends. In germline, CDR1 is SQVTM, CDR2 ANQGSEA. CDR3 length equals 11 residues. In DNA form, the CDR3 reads TGCAGCGTTTTAGAGTATGGGGGCTACACCTTC. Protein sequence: CSVLEYGGYTF.

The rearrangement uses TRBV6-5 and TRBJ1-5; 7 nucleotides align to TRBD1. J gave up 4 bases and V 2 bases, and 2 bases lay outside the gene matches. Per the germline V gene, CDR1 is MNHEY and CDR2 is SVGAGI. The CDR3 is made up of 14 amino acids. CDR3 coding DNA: TGTGCCAGCAGTTACATACAGGGGAATCAGCCCCAGCATTTT. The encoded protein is CASSYIQGNQPQHF.

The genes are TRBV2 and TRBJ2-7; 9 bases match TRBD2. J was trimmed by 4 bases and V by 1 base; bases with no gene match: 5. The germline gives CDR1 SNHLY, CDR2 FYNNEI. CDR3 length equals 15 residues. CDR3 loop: CASSEGSGSGYEQYF. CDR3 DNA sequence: TGTGCCAGCAGTGAAGGTAGCGGGAGTGGTTACGAGCAGTACTTC.

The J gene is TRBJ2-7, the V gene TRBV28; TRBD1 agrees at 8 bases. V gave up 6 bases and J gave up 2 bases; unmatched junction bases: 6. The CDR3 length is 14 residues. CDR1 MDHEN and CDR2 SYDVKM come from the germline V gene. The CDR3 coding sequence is TGTGCCAGCAGCTGGGACAGGAAGCCCTACGAGCAGTACTTC. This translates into CASSWDRKPYEQYF.

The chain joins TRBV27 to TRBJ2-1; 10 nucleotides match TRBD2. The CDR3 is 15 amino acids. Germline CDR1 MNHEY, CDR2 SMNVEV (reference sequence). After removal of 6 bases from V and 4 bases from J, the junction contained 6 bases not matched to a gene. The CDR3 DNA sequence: TGTGCCAGCAGCCCATCTAGCGGGAGTTACAATGAGCAGTTCTTC. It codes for CASSPSSGSYNEQFF.

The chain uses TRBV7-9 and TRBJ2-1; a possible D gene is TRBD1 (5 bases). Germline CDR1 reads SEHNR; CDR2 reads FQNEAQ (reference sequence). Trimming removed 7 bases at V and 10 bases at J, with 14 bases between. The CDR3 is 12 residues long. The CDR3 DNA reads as TGTGCCAGCAAACTTGGGGCGGAGGAGCAGTTCTTC. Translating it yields CASKLGAEEQFF.

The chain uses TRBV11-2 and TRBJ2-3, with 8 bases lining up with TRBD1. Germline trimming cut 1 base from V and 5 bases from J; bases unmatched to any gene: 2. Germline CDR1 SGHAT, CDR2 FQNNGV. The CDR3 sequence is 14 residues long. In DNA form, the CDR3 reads TGTGCCAGCAGCTTAGGAGGACAGGGAGATACGCAGTATTTT. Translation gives CASSLGGQGDTQYF.

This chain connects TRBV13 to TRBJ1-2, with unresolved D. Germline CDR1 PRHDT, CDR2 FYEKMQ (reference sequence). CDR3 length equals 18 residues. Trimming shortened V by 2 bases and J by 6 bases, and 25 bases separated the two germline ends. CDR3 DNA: TGTGCCAGCAGCTTAACGCGGAGGATCTTGGGTCCGGGCGATGGCTACACCTTC. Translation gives CASSLTRRILGPGDGYTF.

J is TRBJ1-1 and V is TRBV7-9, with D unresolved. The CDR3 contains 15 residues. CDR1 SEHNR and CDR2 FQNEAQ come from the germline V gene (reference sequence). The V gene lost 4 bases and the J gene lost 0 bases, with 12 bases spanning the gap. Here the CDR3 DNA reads TGTGCCAGCAGCTCCCCAAGCGGAATGAACACTGAAGCTTTCTTT. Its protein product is CASSSPSGMNTEAFF.

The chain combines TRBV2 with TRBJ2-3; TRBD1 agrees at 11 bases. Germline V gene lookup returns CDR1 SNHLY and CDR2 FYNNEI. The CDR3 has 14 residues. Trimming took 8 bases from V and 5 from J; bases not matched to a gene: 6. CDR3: CASLGQGALDTQYF. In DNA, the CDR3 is TGTGCCAGCCTCGGACAGGGGGCTTTAGATACGCAGTATTTT. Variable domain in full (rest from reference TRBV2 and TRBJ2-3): EPEVTQTPSHQVTQMGQEVILRCVPISNHLYFYWYRQILGQKVEFLVSFYNNEISEKSEIFDDQFSVERPDGSNFTLKIRSTKLEDSAMYFCASLGQGALDTQYFGPGTRLTVL.

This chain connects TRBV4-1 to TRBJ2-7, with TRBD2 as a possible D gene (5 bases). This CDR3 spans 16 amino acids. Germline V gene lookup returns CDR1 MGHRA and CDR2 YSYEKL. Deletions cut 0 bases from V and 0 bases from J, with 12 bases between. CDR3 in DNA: TGCGCCAGCAGCCAAGATGAAAGCGGCGACTCCTACGAGCAGTACTTC. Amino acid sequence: CASSQDESGDSYEQYF.

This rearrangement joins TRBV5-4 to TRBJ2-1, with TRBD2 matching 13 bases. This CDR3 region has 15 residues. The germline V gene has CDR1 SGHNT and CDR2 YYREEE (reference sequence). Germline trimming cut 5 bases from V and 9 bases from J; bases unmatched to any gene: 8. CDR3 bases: TGTGCCAGCAGTCTCCCCGGGACTAGCGGGATTGAGCAGTTCTTC. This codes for CASSLPGTSGIEQFF.

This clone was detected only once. The CDR3 DNA sequence: TGTGCCAGTAGTGCCGGGACAGCTGTCTACGAGCAGTACTTC. This codes for CASSAGTAVYEQYF. The chain combines TRBV19 with TRBJ2-7, with TRBD1 matching 7 bases. V lost 5 bases, J lost 3 bases, and 7 bases stayed unmatched. CDR3 length: 14 amino acids. The germline gives CDR1 LNHDA, CDR2 SQIVND (reference sequence).

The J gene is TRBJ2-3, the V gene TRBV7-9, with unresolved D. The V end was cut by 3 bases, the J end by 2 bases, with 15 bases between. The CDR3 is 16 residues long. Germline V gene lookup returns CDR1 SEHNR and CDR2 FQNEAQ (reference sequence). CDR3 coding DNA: TGTGCCAGCAGCTTTGCCGTTGACATCCTCACAGATACGCAGTATTTT. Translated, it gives CASSFAVDILTDTQYF.

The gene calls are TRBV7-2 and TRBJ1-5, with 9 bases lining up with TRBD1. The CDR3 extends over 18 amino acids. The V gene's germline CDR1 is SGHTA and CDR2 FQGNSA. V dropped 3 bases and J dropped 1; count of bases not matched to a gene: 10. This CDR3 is CASSFGQGQTVSNQPQHF. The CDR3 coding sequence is TGTGCCAGCAGCTTCGGACAGGGGCAAACTGTAAGCAATCAGCCCCAGCATTTT.

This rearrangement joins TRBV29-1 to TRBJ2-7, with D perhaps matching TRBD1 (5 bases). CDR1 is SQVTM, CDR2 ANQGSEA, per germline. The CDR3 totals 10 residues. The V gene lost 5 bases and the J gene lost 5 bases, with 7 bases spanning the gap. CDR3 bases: TGCAGCGTTTGGGGCGACGAGCAGTACTTC. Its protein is CSVWGDEQYF.

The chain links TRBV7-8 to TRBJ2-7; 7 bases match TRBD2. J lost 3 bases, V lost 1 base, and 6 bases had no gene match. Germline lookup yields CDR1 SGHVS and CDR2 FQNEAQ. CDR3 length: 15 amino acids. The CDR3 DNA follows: TGTGCCAGCAGCTTAGTTGCGGGAGTAGGCTACGAGCAGTACTTC. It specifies CASSLVAGVGYEQYF.

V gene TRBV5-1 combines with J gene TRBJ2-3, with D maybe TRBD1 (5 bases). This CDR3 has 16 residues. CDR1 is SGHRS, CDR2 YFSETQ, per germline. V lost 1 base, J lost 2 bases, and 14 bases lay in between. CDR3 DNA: TGCGCCAGCAGCTTGACGCAGGGTAGGGACACAGATACGCAGTATTTT. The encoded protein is CASSLTQGRDTDTQYF.

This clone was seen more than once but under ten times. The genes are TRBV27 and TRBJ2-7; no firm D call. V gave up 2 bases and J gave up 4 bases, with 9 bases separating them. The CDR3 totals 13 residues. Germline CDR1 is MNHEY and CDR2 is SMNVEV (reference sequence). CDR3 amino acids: CASSLVLGYEQYF. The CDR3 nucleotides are TGTGCCAGCAGTTTAGTGCTAGGGTACGAGCAGTACTTC.

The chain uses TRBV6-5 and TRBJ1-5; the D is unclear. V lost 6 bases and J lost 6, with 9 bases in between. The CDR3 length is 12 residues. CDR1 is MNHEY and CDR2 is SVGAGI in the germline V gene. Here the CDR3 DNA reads TGTGCCAGCAGACATTTCGGTCAGCCCCAGCATTTT. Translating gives CASRHFGQPQHF.

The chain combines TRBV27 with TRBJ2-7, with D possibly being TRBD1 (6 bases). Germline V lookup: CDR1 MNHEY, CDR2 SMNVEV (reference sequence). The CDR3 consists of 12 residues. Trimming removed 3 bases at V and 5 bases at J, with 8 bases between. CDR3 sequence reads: CASSFKGDEQYF. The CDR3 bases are TGTGCCAGCAGTTTTAAGGGGGACGAGCAGTACTTC.

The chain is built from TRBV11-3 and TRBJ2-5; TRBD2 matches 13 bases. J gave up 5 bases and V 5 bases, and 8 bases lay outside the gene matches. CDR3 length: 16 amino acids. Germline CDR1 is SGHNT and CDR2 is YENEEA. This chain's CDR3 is CASSERLAGGQETQYF. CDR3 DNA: TGTGCCAGCAGCGAGCGACTAGCGGGAGGACAGGAGACCCAGTACTTC.

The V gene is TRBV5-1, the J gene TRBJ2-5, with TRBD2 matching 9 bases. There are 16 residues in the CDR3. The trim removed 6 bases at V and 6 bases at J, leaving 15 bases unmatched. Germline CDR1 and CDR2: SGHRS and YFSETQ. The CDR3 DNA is TGCGCCAGCAATGACTTGAGCGGGAGGACAATGCAGACCCAGTACTTC. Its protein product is CASNDLSGRTMQTQYF. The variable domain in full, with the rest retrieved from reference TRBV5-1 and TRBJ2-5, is KAGVTQTPRYLIKTRGQQVTLSCSPISGHRSVSWYQQTPGQGLQFLFEYFSETQRNKGNFPGRFSGRQFSNSRSEMNVSTLELGDSALYLCASNDLSGRTMQTQYFGPGTRLLVL.